The sequence of this T cell receptor (beta chain) was determined in a study of radiotherapy plus CTLA-4 blockade in lung cancer. TCRdb's table, derived via immunoSEQ multiplex PCR, lists solely in-frame clones and lacks some. The sample has around 130,000 clones, 85% to 90% seen once. Trimming stripped 3 bases from V and 3 bases from J, with 20 bases between. The CDR3 has 17 residues. Germline V gives CDR1 SGDLS, CDR2 YYNGEE. Chemo-refractory metastatic non-small-cell lung cancer patients were treated with focal radiation plus CTLA-4 blockade with ipilimumab. As concerns this clone: Its matching antigen is unknown.

Study results and caveats: Early clone dynamics of blood T cells, plus interferon-beta, reportedly predicted response best. Radiotherapy was combined with ipilimumab, and tumor-derived TCR clones then expanded in blood.

Sequenced material: peripheral blood, taken from a patient treated with radiotherapy plus ipilimumab. This chain joins TRBV9 and TRBJ2-3; D possibly corresponds to TRBD2 (6 bases). This receptor was obtained from a human donor with non-small cell lung cancer that progressed on radiotherapy plus ipilimumab. CDR3 bases: TGTGCCAGCAGCGGCGCTCCCCGGGGGATGATGACAGATACGCAGTATTTT. Protein product: CASSGAPRGMMTDTQYF.